This T cell receptor (beta chain) was recovered during a study of CD8+ T cells in alopecia areata. Once RNA had been extracted, it was reverse transcribed into cDNA to act as the sequencing template. Some clones are missing from TCRdb's copy, which holds only in-frame ones; the method was immunoSEQ multiplex PCR. The sample gives over 100,000 clones, around 53% of which show up once; 0.46% is in the top ten. Treatment denoted: oral pan-JAK inhibitor, 5-10 mg twice daily. In germline, CDR1 is SGDLS, CDR2 YYNGEE. This CDR3 has 14 residues. The junction had 1 base not matched to a gene; V was cut back by 0 bases and J by 7 bases.

This sample comprised CD4+ T cells sorted from blood, obtained at week 4, from a patient treated with tofacitinib. The chain combines TRBV9 with TRBJ2-1; 10 bases match TRBD2. This TCR was sampled from a human donor with alopecia areata. The CDR3: CASSVELAGNEQFF. DNA for the CDR3: TGTGCCAGCAGCGTAGAACTAGCGGGGAATGAGCAGTTCTTC.